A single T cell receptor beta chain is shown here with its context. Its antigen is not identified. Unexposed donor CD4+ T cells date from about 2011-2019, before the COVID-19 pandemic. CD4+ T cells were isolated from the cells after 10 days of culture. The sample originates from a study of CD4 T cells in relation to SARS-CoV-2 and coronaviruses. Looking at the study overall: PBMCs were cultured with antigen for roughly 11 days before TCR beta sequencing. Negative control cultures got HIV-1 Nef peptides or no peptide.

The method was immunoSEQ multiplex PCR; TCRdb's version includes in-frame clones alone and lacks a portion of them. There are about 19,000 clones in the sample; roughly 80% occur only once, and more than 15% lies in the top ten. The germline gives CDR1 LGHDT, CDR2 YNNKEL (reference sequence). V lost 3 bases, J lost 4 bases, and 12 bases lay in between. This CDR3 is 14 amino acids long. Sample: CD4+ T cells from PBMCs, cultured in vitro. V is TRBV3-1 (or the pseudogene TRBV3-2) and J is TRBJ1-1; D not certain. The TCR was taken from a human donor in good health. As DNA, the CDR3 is TGTGCCAGCAGCCACACCGGGGTTGGCACTGAAGCTTTCTTT. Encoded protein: CASSHTGVGTEAFF.